What follows are 11 T cell receptor beta chains derived from one specimen sequenced in a study of blood T cell repertoires in COVID-19 (dated by TCRdb to 2020 to 2022). Receptor amplification or capture employed the immunoSEQ multiplex PCR assay. Not all clones reach the TCRdb copy of this immuneACCESS table, which keeps in-frame sequences only. Checked studies attribute under half of the gap to unresolved V genes and leave the rest unexplained. This sample gives approximately 200,000 clones in total; about nine tenths of them show up just once. Around 10% of the sample rests with the top ten. Sequenced material: PBMCs or T cells enriched from blood (not recorded which). The source is a man in his late teens or twenties with acute COVID-19.

The J gene is TRBJ2-7, the V gene TRBV5-1; the D gene is possibly TRBD1 (6 bases). The V end was cut by 4 bases, the J end by 4 bases, with 15 bases between. CDR3 length: 14 residues. CDR1 and CDR2 (germline): SGHRS, YFSETQ. The CDR3 region has the DNA TGCGCCAGCAGCCCAACAGGGAGACCTTACGAGCAGTACTTC. It yields the protein CASSPTGRPYEQYF.

This chain uses TRBV11-3 with TRBJ2-1, with TRBD2 matching over 13 bases. Germline values: CDR1 SGHNT, CDR2 YENEEA. The CDR3 is 18 residues long. Trimming at V came to 5 bases and at J to 6 bases, leaving 13 bases not matched to a gene. DNA for the CDR3: TGTGCCAGCAGCCCAAGACTAGCGGGAGGATATCTGGGCAATGAGCAGTTCTTC. It codes for CASSPRLAGGYLGNEQFF.

The V gene is TRBV7-2, the J gene TRBJ1-5; TRBD1 is a possible D gene (6 bases). The germline V and J ends were trimmed by 4 bases and 0 bases, with 13 bases remaining between them. The CDR3 covers 16 residues. From germline, CDR1 is SGHTA and CDR2 FQGNSA. The CDR3 sequence is CASSSTGVYSNQPQHF. The CDR3 coding sequence is TGTGCCAGCAGCTCGACAGGCGTCTATAGCAATCAGCCCCAGCATTTT. Together with reference TRBV7-2 and TRBJ1-5, the CDR3 gives the full variable domain: GAGVSQSPSNKVTEKGKDVELRCDPISGHTALYWYRQSLGQGLEFLIYFQGNSAPDKSGLPSDRFSAERTGGSVSTLTIQRTQQEDSAVYLCASSSTGVYSNQPQHFGDGTRLSIL.

This sequence joins TRBV7-3 and TRBJ2-2; D is ambiguous. The CDR3 spans 12 residues. Germline CDR1 reads SGHTA; CDR2 reads FQGTGA. Between the trimmed V and J ends, which lost 1 base and 7 bases, there was a span of 4 bases. Here the CDR3 DNA reads TGTGCCAGCAGCTTAATCGGCGGGGAGCTGTTTTTT. It yields the protein CASSLIGGELFF.

This clone appeared a single time. The chain has TRBV5-4 and TRBJ2-2, with D perhaps matching TRBD2 (5 bases). This CDR3 region has 17 residues. Trimming took off 4 bases at V and 2 bases at J, with 18 bases between the two ends. Looked up from germline, CDR1 is SGHNT and CDR2 is YYREEE (reference sequence). This CDR3 reads CASSAGLLSQNTGELFF. The CDR3 bases are TGTGCCAGCAGCGCCGGACTCCTCTCTCAAAACACCGGGGAGCTGTTTTTT.

This chain joins TRBV3-1 (or the pseudogene TRBV3-2) and TRBJ2-2; TRBD2 aligns across 11 bases. The CDR3 length is 19 residues. Germline-derived CDR1 and CDR2 are LGHDT and YNNKEL (reference sequence). V trimming: 4 bases; J trimming: 0 bases; junction bases outside the gene matches: 10. The CDR3 DNA follows: TGTGCCAGCAGCCCGTTACCCGGGACTAGCGGAGCGAACACCGGGGAGCTGTTTTTT. It encodes CASSPLPGTSGANTGELFF.

The V call is TRBV7-9, the J call TRBJ1-1; 12 nucleotides agree with TRBD1. This CDR3 is 12 amino acids long. Germline V CDR1 and CDR2: SEHNR, FQNEAQ (reference sequence). V gave up 6 bases and J gave up 9 bases; unmatched junction bases: 2. CDR3 coding DNA: TGTGCCAGCAGTTGGGACAGGGGGCAAGCTTTCTTT. Translating it yields CASSWDRGQAFF.

J is TRBJ1-2 and V is TRBV30; no clear D. This CDR3 region has 15 residues. The V end lost 3 bases, the J end lost 8 bases, and 22 bases lay between the germline ends. Per the germline V gene, CDR1 is GTSNPN and CDR2 is SVGIG (reference sequence). CDR3 bases: TGTGCCTGGAGACCCGGCAGGATAGTTCTCCGGGGCTACACCTTC. Its protein product is CAWRPGRIVLRGYTF.

This chain uses TRBV5-5 with TRBJ2-5; TRBD1 agrees at 7 bases. Germline values: CDR1 SGHKS, CDR2 YYEKEE (reference sequence). CDR3 length equals 15 residues. V lost 2 bases to trimming and J lost 5 bases; unmatched junction nucleotides: 9. CDR3 sequence reads: CASSFSNLRGETQYF. In DNA, the CDR3 is TGTGCCAGCAGCTTTAGTAACCTCAGGGGGGAGACCCAGTACTTC.

The V call is TRBV4-2, the J call TRBJ2-1, with 8 bases fitting TRBD2. The CDR3 has 16 amino acids. In germline, CDR1 is LGHNA, CDR2 YNFKEQ. Losses at the gene ends were 0 bases for V and 5 bases for J; bases not matched to a gene: 6. CDR3 DNA sequence: TGTGCCAGCAGCCAAGATCCAGCGGGAGATGACAATGAGCAGTTCTTC. Translation: CASSQDPAGDDNEQFF.

The chain recombines TRBV4-1 with TRBJ2-7; TRBD1 might be the D (6 bases). Trimming left V 1 base short and J 2 bases short, with 9 bases between. The CDR3 totals 14 residues. The V gene's germline CDR1 is MGHRA and CDR2 YSYEKL. The CDR3 DNA follows: TGCGCCAGCAGCCAAGTAACAGGGCCCTACGAGCAGTACTTC. Amino acid sequence: CASSQVTGPYEQYF.